The T cell receptor beta chain under discussion was sequenced for a study of T-cell reconstitution after alpha-beta-depleted transplantation in children. Unique molecular identifiers tagged the TCRbeta library. TCRdb re-analysed the PCR reads in MiXCR, keeping a single row per CDR3 protein. The sample contains about 500,000 distinct CDR3 sequences, 30% to 35% of which appear only once. The sequencing used PBMCs from the stem cell graft donor, collected from the stem cell graft. This sequence originates from a human donor who donated a stem cell graft to a child with aplastic anemia.

In DNA, the CDR3 is TGTGCCAGCACCGCCGAGCAGGGGAACTATGGCTACACCTTC. This translates into CASTAEQGNYGYTF. V gene TRBV7-9 combines with J gene TRBJ1-2, with a possible D match to TRBD1 (6 bases). This CDR3 contains 14 residues. CDR1 is SEHNR, CDR2 FQNEAQ, per germline (reference sequence). Trimming shortened V by 7 bases and J by 2 bases, and 14 bases separated the two germline ends. Based on the CDR3 plus reference TRBV7-9 and TRBJ1-2, the full variable domain is DTGVSQNPRHKITKRGQNVTFRCDPISEHNRLYWYRQTLGQGPEFLTYFQNEAQLEKSRLLSDRFSAERPKGSFSTLEIQRTEQGDSAMYLCASTAEQGNYGYTFGSGTRLTVV.